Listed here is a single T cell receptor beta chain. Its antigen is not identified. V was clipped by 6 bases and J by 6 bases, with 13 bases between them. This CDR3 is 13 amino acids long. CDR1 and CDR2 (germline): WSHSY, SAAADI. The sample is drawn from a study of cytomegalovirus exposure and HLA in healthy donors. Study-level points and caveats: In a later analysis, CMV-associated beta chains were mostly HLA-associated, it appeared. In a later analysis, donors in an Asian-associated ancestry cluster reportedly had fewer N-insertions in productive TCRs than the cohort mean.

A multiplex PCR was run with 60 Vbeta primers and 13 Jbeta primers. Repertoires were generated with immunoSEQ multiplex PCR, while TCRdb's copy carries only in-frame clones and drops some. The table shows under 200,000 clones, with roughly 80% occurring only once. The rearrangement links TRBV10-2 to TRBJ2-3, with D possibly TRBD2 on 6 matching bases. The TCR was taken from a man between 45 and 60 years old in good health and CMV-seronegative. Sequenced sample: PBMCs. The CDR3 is CASRMGGSDTQYF. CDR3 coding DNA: TGCGCCAGCAGGATGGGGGGATCCGATACGCAGTATTTT.